The TCR beta chain under discussion was sequenced for a study of shared clonotypes between healthy human individuals. Overall study context: There were three CD4 naive, three CD4 memory, two CD8 naive and one CD8 memory plates per donor. Study-wide results and limits: Shared clonotypes across all four donors exceeded non-shared ones in generation probability. Richness estimates generally favored naive over memory subsets. In having few donors, the study represented limited genetic and exposure-history diversity.

Method: immunoSEQ multiplex PCR; TCRdb's copy keeps in-frame clones and lacks some. The sample lists 1.5 million to 2.5 million clones, roughly 95% occurring once. The CDR3 length is 15 residues. Looked up from germline, CDR1 is MNHEY and CDR2 is SMNVEV (reference sequence). V gave up 3 bases and J gave up 0 bases, with 11 bases separating them. Naive CD8 cells were CD45RO-negative, positively selected for CCR7, excluding terminally differentiated effector memory CD45RA+ cells. Turning to this clone: Its antigen is unknown. The sample carries other DNA sequences with the same CDR3.

This clonotype was sampled from a man aged 18-30 years in good health. The V gene is TRBV27, the J gene TRBJ1-1, with no clear D. Sequencing used naive CD8+ T cells sorted from blood. The CDR3 nucleotides are TGTGCCAGCAGTTTTAGCCCGTCCATGAACACTGAAGCTTTCTTT. It yields the protein CASSFSPSMNTEAFF.